These 3 T cell receptor beta chains were all obtained from the same sample, sequenced in a study of T-cell memory formation after mild COVID-19. TCRdb processed the 5' RACE reads anew with MiXCR; each CDR3 protein has one entry. Of fewer than 450,000 distinct CDR3 sequences in the sample, around 21% were seen once. Sequencing used PBMCs or a T cell subset sorted from them (not recorded which). The receptors were gathered from an adult woman who had mild COVID-19 (a few samples of this study predate the infection). Cell type and time point are not known.

This clonotype has just a few counts. At one of its ends the junction is not consistent with the germline gene, which may arise from a read error. V is TRBV7-2 and J is TRBJ2-7, with D perhaps matching TRBD2 (5 bases). The CDR3 contains 15 residues. CDR1 and CDR2 from the germline V gene are SGHTA and FQGNSA. In nucleotides, the CDR3 is TGTGCCAGCAGTTTAGTAAGGACTCTTACCTACGAGCAGTACTTC. Its protein product is CASSLVRTLTYEQYF.

This chain links TRBV4-2 with TRBJ2-1; D gene uncertain. The CDR3 runs to 14 residues. The germline V gene has CDR1 LGHNA and CDR2 YNFKEQ. Trimming removed 0 bases at V and 7 bases at J, with 10 bases between. CDR3 sequence reads: CASSQDISGNEQFF. The CDR3 bases are TGTGCCAGCAGCCAAGATATCTCCGGGAATGAGCAGTTCTTC.

This clonotype was detected many times. This chain uses TRBV5-1 with TRBJ2-3, with D perhaps TRBD2 (7 bases). Germline loops: CDR1 SGHRS, CDR2 YFSETQ. Trimming pared 5 bases from V and 4 bases from J, leaving 14 bases between. The CDR3 length is 14 residues. For the CDR3, the DNA is TGCGCCAGCAGGTCGCAGGGGAGGGCAGATACGCAGTATTTT. This codes for CASRSQGRADTQYF.